This is a list of T cell receptor beta chains from one sample in a study of T cells in lung cancer brain metastases. Clones were read by immunoSEQ multiplex PCR, and TCRdb kept only the in-frame ones, dropping some. The sample comprises 900 or so clones, about 85% of which are singletons, and roughly 6% rests with the top ten. The material sequenced was tumor tissue from a brain metastasis. The receptor source for this set is a woman aged 65 to 85 with non-small cell lung cancer that had spread to the brain. Both conserved end residues are part of each CDR3. Each record gives: CDR3 protein, CDR3 DNA, clone size, J gene, D gene, CDR3 length, V gene. A D gene is named only where the DNA matches it firmly. The size entry is marked missing in some rows and otherwise reads once, few, many or a size class.

CDR3 protein: CATSGVPSYNEQFF
CDR3 DNA: TGTGCCACCTCGGGAGTGCCCTCCTACAATGAGCAGTTCTTC
clone size: .
J gene: TRBJ2-1
D gene: .
CDR3 length: 14
V gene: TRBV27

CDR3 protein: CSVENFETQYF
CDR3 DNA: TGCAGCGTTGAAAATTTTGAGACCCAGTACTTC
clone size: .
J gene: TRBJ2-5
D gene: .
CDR3 length: 11
V gene: TRBV29-1

CDR3 protein: CASFAELQRITSYEQYF
CDR3 DNA: TGTGCCAGCTTCGCAGAGCTGCAGCGTATCACTTCCTACGAGCAGTACTTC
clone size: .
J gene: TRBJ2-7
D gene: .
CDR3 length: 17
V gene: TRBV2

CDR3 protein: CASSYSQRETQYF
CDR3 DNA: TGTGCCAGCAGCTACTCCCAGAGGGAGACCCAGTACTTC
clone size: .
J gene: TRBJ2-5
D gene: .
CDR3 length: 13
V gene: TRBV27

CDR3 protein: CASRPDGARVEAFF
CDR3 DNA: TGTGCCAGTAGACCCGACGGAGCGAGGGTTGAAGCTTTCTTT
clone size: .
J gene: TRBJ1-1
D gene: .
CDR3 length: 14
V gene: TRBV19

CDR3 protein: CASSREPLAGVGTYNEQFF
CDR3 DNA: TGTGCCAGCAGCAGAGAGCCACTAGCGGGGGTGGGGACCTACAATGAGCAGTTCTTC
clone size: .
J gene: TRBJ2-1
D gene: TRBD2
CDR3 length: 19
V gene: TRBV9

CDR3 protein: CASSAAGGELSNGYTF
CDR3 DNA: TGTGCCAGCAGCGCGGCGGGGGGCGAGCTTTCTAATGGCTACACCTTC
clone size: .
J gene: TRBJ1-2
D gene: .
CDR3 length: 16
V gene: TRBV13

CDR3 protein: CASSLRGYSYNEQFF
CDR3 DNA: TGTGCCAGCAGCTTACGGGGCTACTCCTACAATGAGCAGTTCTTC
clone size: few
J gene: TRBJ2-1
D gene: .
CDR3 length: 15
V gene: TRBV7-8

CDR3 protein: CASTPDRVSYTF
CDR3 DNA: TGTGCCAGCACCCCGGACCGAGTTAGCTACACCTTC
clone size: .
J gene: TRBJ1-2
D gene: .
CDR3 length: 12
V gene: TRBV28

CDR3 protein: CASSRSTPKGRLAGGQETQYF
CDR3 DNA: TGTGCCAGCAGTCGTAGTACACCCAAGGGAAGACTAGCGGGGGGCCAAGAGACCCAGTACTTC
clone size: .
J gene: TRBJ2-5
D gene: TRBD2
CDR3 length: 21
V gene: TRBV9

CDR3 protein: CASSTTPVGKNIQYF
CDR3 DNA: TGTGCCAGTAGTACCACCCCAGTCGGCAAAAACATTCAGTACTTC
clone size: once
J gene: TRBJ2-4
D gene: .
CDR3 length: 15
V gene: TRBV19

CDR3 protein: CASSSGLAGPTDTQYF
CDR3 DNA: TGCGCCAGCAGCTCGGGACTAGCGGGACCCACAGATACGCAGTATTTT
clone size: .
J gene: TRBJ2-3
D gene: TRBD2
CDR3 length: 16
V gene: TRBV5-1

CDR3 protein: CASRDRGQTGELFF
CDR3 DNA: TGTGCCAGTAGGGACAGGGGTCAAACCGGGGAGCTGTTTTTT
clone size: .
J gene: TRBJ2-2
D gene: TRBD1
CDR3 length: 14
V gene: TRBV19

CDR3 protein: CASSLLNSGQYF
CDR3 DNA: TGTGCCAGCAGTCTATTAAACTCGGGGCAGTACTTC
clone size: .
J gene: TRBJ2-7
D gene: .
CDR3 length: 12
V gene: TRBV28

CDR3 protein: CASSLEFGAAGADTGELFF
CDR3 DNA: TGTGCCAGCAGCTTGGAGTTCGGCGCGGCGGGAGCGGACACCGGGGAGCTGTTTTTT
clone size: .
J gene: TRBJ2-2
D gene: TRBD2
CDR3 length: 19
V gene: TRBV5-4

CDR3 protein: CASSNTGSSYEQYF
CDR3 DNA: TGCGCCAGCAGTAATACCGGGAGTAGCTACGAGCAGTACTTC
clone size: .
J gene: TRBJ2-7
D gene: .
CDR3 length: 14
V gene: TRBV5-1

CDR3 protein: CASSKTWASGATGELFF
CDR3 DNA: .
clone size: .
J gene: TRBJ2-2
D gene: .
CDR3 length: 17
V gene: TRBV21-1

CDR3 protein: CASRDRGVHEQYF
CDR3 DNA: TGTGCCAGCAGGGACAGGGGGGTCCACGAGCAGTACTTC
clone size: .
J gene: TRBJ2-7
D gene: TRBD1
CDR3 length: 13
V gene: TRBV2

CDR3 protein: CASSRERSSGELFF
CDR3 DNA: TGTGCCAGCAGCCGGGAGCGGTCATCCGGGGAGCTGTTTTTT
clone size: .
J gene: TRBJ2-2
D gene: .
CDR3 length: 14
V gene: TRBV7-7

CDR3 protein: CASNNLQGYRTEAFF
CDR3 DNA: TGTGCCAGCAATAACCTACAGGGTTATCGTACTGAAGCTTTCTTT
clone size: .
J gene: TRBJ1-1
D gene: .
CDR3 length: 15
V gene: TRBV6-1

CDR3 protein: CASSPPRLGNTDTQYF
CDR3 DNA: TGTGCCAGCTCACCACCGAGACTGGGGAACACAGATACGCAGTATTTT
clone size: .
J gene: TRBJ2-3
D gene: .
CDR3 length: 16
V gene: TRBV18

CDR3 protein: CAWSVPLRDEQYF
CDR3 DNA: TGTGCCTGGAGTGTACCCCTCCGCGACGAGCAGTACTTC
clone size: .
J gene: TRBJ2-7
D gene: .
CDR3 length: 13
V gene: TRBV30

CDR3 protein: CASSITGVYTEAFF
CDR3 DNA: TGTGCCAGTAGTATAACCGGGGTATACACTGAAGCTTTCTTT
clone size: .
J gene: TRBJ1-1
D gene: .
CDR3 length: 14
V gene: TRBV19

CDR3 protein: CASSPLTGHTDTQYF
CDR3 DNA: TGTGCCAGCTCACCGCTGACAGGCCACACAGATACGCAGTATTTT
clone size: .
J gene: TRBJ2-3
D gene: .
CDR3 length: 15
V gene: TRBV18

CDR3 protein: CASSVAAGGLSGNTIYF
CDR3 DNA: TGTGCCAGCAGCGTAGCGGCAGGGGGTCTCTCTGGAAACACCATATATTTT
clone size: .
J gene: TRBJ1-3
D gene: TRBD1
CDR3 length: 17
V gene: TRBV9

CDR3 protein: CASSGNWPSSYNEQFF
CDR3 DNA: TGTGCCAGCAGCGGGAACTGGCCGAGCTCCTACAATGAGCAGTTCTTC
clone size: .
J gene: TRBJ2-1
D gene: .
CDR3 length: 16
V gene: TRBV9

CDR3 protein: CASGQGLSLGANVLTF
CDR3 DNA: TGCGCCAGCGGACAGGGCTTGTCGTTAGGGGCCAACGTCCTGACTTTC
clone size: .
J gene: TRBJ2-6
D gene: TRBD1
CDR3 length: 16
V gene: TRBV5-1

CDR3 protein: CASSPDKIYYGYTF
CDR3 DNA: TGTGCCAGCAGTCCCGACAAAATTTACTATGGCTACACCTTC
clone size: .
J gene: TRBJ1-2
D gene: .
CDR3 length: 14
V gene: TRBV27

CDR3 protein: CASSYSGSANEQFF
CDR3 DNA: TGCGCCAGCAGCTATAGCGGGAGTGCCAATGAGCAGTTCTTC
clone size: .
J gene: TRBJ2-1
D gene: TRBD2
CDR3 length: 14
V gene: TRBV5-1

CDR3 protein: CASSFRQEYGYTF
CDR3 DNA: TGTGCCAGCAGCTTCCGACAGGAATATGGCTACACCTTC
clone size: .
J gene: TRBJ1-2
D gene: .
CDR3 length: 13
V gene: TRBV5-6

CDR3 protein: CASSVTANTGELFF
CDR3 DNA: TGTGCCAGTAGTGTGACAGCGAACACCGGGGAGCTGTTTTTT
clone size: .
J gene: TRBJ2-2
D gene: .
CDR3 length: 14
V gene: TRBV19

CDR3 protein: CASSMVGVTAGYTF
CDR3 DNA: TGTGCCAGTAGTATGGTAGGGGTGACGGCTGGCTACACCTTC
clone size: .
J gene: TRBJ1-2
D gene: .
CDR3 length: 14
V gene: TRBV19

CDR3 protein: CASSSTRLAGGFKTQYF
CDR3 DNA: TGTGCCAGCAGCTCTACTCGACTAGCGGGGGGGTTTAAGACCCAGTACTTC
clone size: .
J gene: TRBJ2-5
D gene: TRBD2
CDR3 length: 17
V gene: TRBV7-9

CDR3 protein: CASSRMEGLGQPQHF
CDR3 DNA: TGTGCCAGTAGCCGGATGGAGGGGCTTGGACAGCCCCAGCATTTT
clone size: once
J gene: TRBJ1-5
D gene: .
CDR3 length: 15
V gene: TRBV19

CDR3 protein: CSAASGGAGEQFF
CDR3 DNA: TGCAGCGCCGCTAGCGGGGGGGCCGGTGAGCAGTTCTTC
clone size: .
J gene: TRBJ2-1
D gene: TRBD2
CDR3 length: 13
V gene: TRBV29-1

CDR3 protein: CASSLSRPDAEQFF
CDR3 DNA: TGTGCCAGCAGTTTATCGAGGCCGGACGCCGAGCAGTTCTTC
clone size: .
J gene: TRBJ2-1
D gene: .
CDR3 length: 14
V gene: TRBV27

CDR3 protein: CASTGRNTEAFF
CDR3 DNA: TGCGCCAGCACAGGGAGGAACACTGAAGCTTTCTTT
clone size: .
J gene: TRBJ1-1
D gene: .
CDR3 length: 12
V gene: TRBV5-1

CDR3 protein: CASSLAASRYNEQFF
CDR3 DNA: TGTGCCAGCAGCTTAGCTGCCTCGAGGTACAATGAGCAGTTCTTC
clone size: .
J gene: TRBJ2-1
D gene: .
CDR3 length: 15
V gene: TRBV7-6

CDR3 protein: CACSRSGVSYEQYF
CDR3 DNA: TGTGCCTGCTCAAGGAGCGGGGTCTCCTACGAGCAGTACTTC
clone size: .
J gene: TRBJ2-7
D gene: TRBD2
CDR3 length: 14
V gene: TRBV11-2

CDR3 protein: CASSLMVGGQGGSYEQYF
CDR3 DNA: TGTGCCAGCAGTTTAATGGTAGGAGGACAGGGGGGGTCCTACGAGCAGTACTTC
clone size: .
J gene: TRBJ2-7
D gene: TRBD1
CDR3 length: 18
V gene: TRBV28

CDR3 protein: CASRGNHRGVEQYF
CDR3 DNA: TGTGCCAGCAGGGGCAACCACCGAGGGGTCGAGCAGTACTTC
clone size: once
J gene: TRBJ2-7
D gene: .
CDR3 length: 14
V gene: TRBV28

CDR3 protein: CASSLSGVRQETQYF
CDR3 DNA: TGTGCCAGCAGCTTAAGCGGGGTGCGCCAAGAGACCCAGTACTTC
clone size: once
J gene: TRBJ2-5
D gene: .
CDR3 length: 15
V gene: TRBV7-3

CDR3 protein: CASSWAGLAVADTQYF
CDR3 DNA: TGTGCCAGCAGCTGGGCTGGACTAGCGGTGGCAGATACGCAGTATTTT
clone size: .
J gene: TRBJ2-3
D gene: TRBD2
CDR3 length: 16
V gene: TRBV7-9

CDR3 protein: CASSLDPWAGNEKLFF
CDR3 DNA: TGTGCCAGCAGCTTGGACCCTTGGGCAGGGAACGAAAAACTGTTTTTT
clone size: .
J gene: TRBJ1-4
D gene: .
CDR3 length: 16
V gene: TRBV5-4

CDR3 protein: CASSGQGRGANYGYTF
CDR3 DNA: TGTGCCAGCAGTGGACAGGGTCGAGGCGCTAACTATGGCTACACCTTC
clone size: .
J gene: TRBJ1-2
D gene: TRBD1
CDR3 length: 16
V gene: TRBV27

CDR3 protein: CASSRHTPTPTNTGELFF
CDR3 DNA: TGCGCCAGCAGTCGCCACACCCCGACACCCACGAACACCGGGGAGCTGTTTTTT
clone size: once
J gene: TRBJ2-2
D gene: .
CDR3 length: 18
V gene: TRBV23-1

CDR3 protein: CASSQSQETQYF
CDR3 DNA: TGTGCCAGCAGCCAGTCCCAAGAAACCCAGTACTTC
clone size: .
J gene: TRBJ2-5
D gene: .
CDR3 length: 12
V gene: TRBV6-6